Listed below are T cell receptor beta chains from one sample, sequenced in a study of control samples from healthy donors and cancer patients. Libraries were prepared by immunoSEQ multiplex PCR; TCRdb keeps only in-frame clonotypes and omits some of them. Of 95,000 to 150,000 clones listed, around 90% are singletons. Sequencing was carried out using blood. Receptor source: a man aged 35 to 55 in good health. The CDR3 runs from the conserved cysteine through the conserved F or W. The order of the fields is V gene, J gene, CDR3 protein.

V gene: TRBV11-3
J gene: TRBJ2-7
CDR3 protein: CASSLGGLAVYEQYF

V gene: TRBV20-1
J gene: TRBJ2-5
CDR3 protein: CSASSGGHGETQYF

V gene: TRBV14
J gene: TRBJ1-2
CDR3 protein: CASSPIGGGVASNYGYTF

V gene: TRBV5-8
J gene: TRBJ2-2
CDR3 protein: CASSRTGLNTGELFF

V gene: TRBV29-1
J gene: TRBJ2-7
CDR3 protein: CSVVGGTGTYEQYF

V gene: TRBV9
J gene: TRBJ1-1
CDR3 protein: CASSVVSWGTGTEAFF

V gene: TRBV9
J gene: TRBJ2-1
CDR3 protein: CASSVDVVGYNEQFF

V gene: TRBV3-1/TRBV3-2
J gene: TRBJ2-7
CDR3 protein: CASSPHPDGDYEQYF

V gene: TRBV4-3
J gene: TRBJ1-1
CDR3 protein: CASALQGNPEAFF

V gene: TRBV19
J gene: TRBJ1-4
CDR3 protein: CASTRGRGRNEKLFF

V gene: TRBV3-1/TRBV3-2
J gene: TRBJ2-5
CDR3 protein: CASSQDRETQYF

V gene: TRBV9
J gene: TRBJ2-3
CDR3 protein: CASSVGDTGQYF

V gene: TRBV4-1
J gene: TRBJ2-1
CDR3 protein: CASSQDVWGPYNEQFF

V gene: TRBV7-2
J gene: TRBJ1-4
CDR3 protein: CASSLDGATNEKLFF

V gene: TRBV18
J gene: TRBJ2-5
CDR3 protein: CASSPRDRTFQETQYF

V gene: TRBV7-3
J gene: TRBJ2-5
CDR3 protein: CASSPGTGGIETQYF

V gene: TRBV6-5
J gene: TRBJ1-2
CDR3 protein: CASRPDRVYGYTF

V gene: TRBV5-1
J gene: TRBJ1-2
CDR3 protein: CASSSGQLNYGYTF

V gene: TRBV18
J gene: TRBJ2-7
CDR3 protein: CASSPVQGASEQYF

V gene: TRBV19
J gene: TRBJ1-1
CDR3 protein: CASSIYRALNTEAFF

V gene: TRBV27
J gene: TRBJ2-7
CDR3 protein: CASSSQGPAYEQYF

V gene: TRBV19
J gene: TRBJ1-1
CDR3 protein: CASSSSGRNTEAFF

V gene: TRBV6-6
J gene: TRBJ1-2
CDR3 protein: CASQDTTGSHRGGYTF

V gene: TRBV11-2
J gene: TRBJ2-7
CDR3 protein: CASSKGTAKSYEQYF

V gene: TRBV6-2/TRBV6-3
J gene: TRBJ2-3
CDR3 protein: CASSSRQLTDTQYF

V gene: TRBV4-1
J gene: TRBJ1-2
CDR3 protein: CASSQAGENYGYTF

V gene: TRBV7-8
J gene: TRBJ2-5
CDR3 protein: CASSPSGGAGETQYF

V gene: TRBV11-3
J gene: TRBJ2-1
CDR3 protein: CASSLRGTGGNEQFF

V gene: TRBV6-2/TRBV6-3
J gene: TRBJ2-1
CDR3 protein: CASSRPPRLAGGANEQFF

V gene: TRBV6-4
J gene: TRBJ2-2
CDR3 protein: CASSDSTGGHTGELFF

V gene: TRBV11-2
J gene: TRBJ1-1
CDR3 protein: CASSLYRVGIMGSEAFF

V gene: TRBV12-3/TRBV12-4
J gene: TRBJ1-5
CDR3 protein: CASSQQDQPQHF

V gene: TRBV7-2
J gene: TRBJ1-2
CDR3 protein: CASSLSKSEDYGYTF

V gene: TRBV11-2
J gene: TRBJ2-1
CDR3 protein: CASSLVGGPSYNEQFF

V gene: TRBV12-3/TRBV12-4
J gene: TRBJ2-3
CDR3 protein: CATLAGSTDTQYF

V gene: TRBV30
J gene: TRBJ1-4
CDR3 protein: CAWSGGEIRGEKLFF

V gene: TRBV5-4
J gene: TRBJ1-2
CDR3 protein: CASSLVTSGYGYTF

V gene: TRBV9
J gene: TRBJ1-3
CDR3 protein: CASRTGNTIYF

V gene: TRBV7-8
J gene: TRBJ1-2
CDR3 protein: CASTITGGAGYTF

V gene: TRBV6-5
J gene: TRBJ1-2
CDR3 protein: CASSYAAYYGYTF

V gene: TRBV19
J gene: TRBJ1-5
CDR3 protein: CASRRQGSNQPQHF

V gene: TRBV27
J gene: TRBJ2-3
CDR3 protein: CASSFKQGGDTQYF

V gene: TRBV21-1
J gene: TRBJ1-6
CDR3 protein: CASSALYNSPLHF

V gene: TRBV7-3
J gene: TRBJ2-5
CDR3 protein: CASSLNGDGTQYF

V gene: TRBV5-1
J gene: TRBJ2-1
CDR3 protein: CASSLGGGLGQGNNEQFF

V gene: TRBV4-1
J gene: TRBJ2-3
CDR3 protein: CASSQVQYGTGGTDTQYF

V gene: TRBV11-2
J gene: TRBJ2-3
CDR3 protein: CASRRLAQSVGTQYF

V gene: TRBV2
J gene: TRBJ2-2
CDR3 protein: CASTRIRGDGELFF

V gene: TRBV7-6
J gene: TRBJ2-3
CDR3 protein: CASSLSGFGTDTQYF

V gene: TRBV3-1/TRBV3-2
J gene: TRBJ1-1
CDR3 protein: CASSLLQGAAEAFF